This TCR beta chain was captured in a study of blood T cell repertoires in COVID-19 (dated by TCRdb to about 2020). For the study in its entirety: The collaborator samples originated in the United States, Italy and Spain and spanned the acute and convalescent phases of COVID-19. The material from the prospective study consisted of cDNA or gDNA derived from T cells, B-cell-depleted T cells, or PBMCs. Subjects who had been exposed to COVID-19, were actively infected with it, or had recovered from it provided the deeply sampled blood TCRbeta repertoires that made up the dataset. Where available, HLA class I and class II types were taken from metadata supplied by the sample provider and were not determined by assay-based typing. Samples were obtained from the ongoing ImmuneRACE study (first 160 participants) and from over a thousand subjects provided by 6 global collaborators. A freely available public database, intended as a resource for researchers studying the immune response to SARS-CoV-2, is where the repertoires were released. Sample metadata almost always included a de-identified subject ID, COVID-19 status, age in years and sex. Points the paper makes about the study in general: How much clinical and demographic metadata was included differed by source and by participant, and the metadata was provided uncurated.

Each collaborating institution followed its own protocols to collect whole blood in K2EDTA tubes. For TCRbeta analysis, collaborators shipped samples as frozen whole blood, isolated PBMCs, or DNA extracted from either of those sample types. Notes on this clone: Which antigen it targets is not known. Nothing much larger sits one base from this clone, and base qualities are not available.

TCRbeta CDR3 regions were amplified from genomic DNA using the immunoSEQ Assay, a bias-controlled multiplex PCR. The published analysis was carried out like this. Within the assay, amplification of reference gene primers was used to estimate how many nucleated cells each sample contained. Sequence reads were collapsed and filtered to measure the absolute abundance of every unique TCRbeta CDR3 rearrangement. Productive Simpson clonality was computed per sample as the square root of Simpson's diversity index over productive rearrangements. Imported from immuneACCESS, the table was reduced by TCRdb to in-frame sequences with V and J called. These copies leave out some clones; in studies compared against another copy, an unresolved V gene accounts for under half, and the cause of the remainder is not known. V, J and clone size are taken as reported in that table, and D and trimming were inferred from the DNA itself. This sample is represented by about 55,000 clones; roughly 85% of them were singletons. The ten largest clones capture about 6% of the sample.

CDR3 length: 15 amino acids, cysteine to phenylalanine. Kept here is only the CDR3 DNA, which spans 45 bases and is read in frame from base 1. Germline trimming: 4 bases from V, 4 bases from J; junction bases outside gene matches: 3. The CDR1 and CDR2 encoded by the germline V gene are LGHNA and YNFKEQ. What was sequenced was peripheral blood. This TCR came from a human donor in a cohort sampled during active or convalescent COVID-19. Rearrangement joined TRBV4-2 to TRBJ1-4; 10 middle bases align to TRBD1. The nucleotide sequence is given as TGTGCCAGCAGCCCCGGACAGGGGGTTAATGAAAAACTGTTTTTT. The translation is CASSPGQGVNEKLFF.